The clone carrying this T cell receptor beta chain was observed a handful of times. Its antigen remains unknown. This record belongs to a study of T-cell reconstitution after alpha-beta-depleted transplantation in children. Study-level results: Recipient T cells and thymic progenitors that survived were the source of the high TCRbeta diversity seen at day 60 in some patients. Reports say that about two months after transplant, the alpha-beta T cells came out of several hundred graft clones that had expanded. One year post-transplant, T-cell counts and diversity were largely derived from T cells produced anew.

This sample's TCRbeta library carried unique molecular identifier barcodes. TCRdb independently ran MiXCR on the PCR reads; one entry per CDR3 protein. Of 780,000 or so distinct CDR3 sequences in the sample, approximately 15% were seen once. Material: PBMCs, mostly from graft donor cells, obtained 360 days after TCRalphabeta/CD19-depleted stem cell transplant. This sequence originates from a male patient younger than 18 who had a stem cell transplant for acute lymphoblastic leukemia, so the T cells may come from the graft donor.

CDR3 loop: CASSKRPYEQYF. The CDR3, as DNA: TGTGCCAGTTCAAAAAGACCCTACGAGCAGTACTTC. The V call is TRBV2, the J call TRBJ2-7; D gene uncertain. Germline V gene data show CDR1 as SNHLY and CDR2 as FYNNEI. The length of the CDR3 is 12 residues. V lost 9 bases and J lost 2, with 11 bases in between.